This T cell receptor beta chain came from a study of cytomegalovirus exposure and HLA in healthy donors. The CDR3 has 14 amino acids. J was trimmed by 0 bases and V by 7 bases; bases with no gene match: 5. CDR1 is SNHLY, CDR2 FYNNEI, per germline. Generated by immunoSEQ multiplex PCR, the TCRdb table keeps only in-frame clones and is missing some. Of 130,000 or so clones listed, around nine tenths are singletons. This TCR derives from a man younger than 40 in good health and CMV-seronegative. This sequence joins TRBV2 and TRBJ1-1; 7 bases are shared with TRBD1. Material for sequencing was PBMCs. CDR3: CASTPQGMNTEAFF. The DNA for the CDR3 is TGTGCCAGCACCCCACAGGGGATGAACACTGAAGCTTTCTTT.